This T cell receptor (beta chain) originates from a study of cytomegalovirus exposure and HLA in healthy donors. Each donor was healthy, and each was a bone marrow donor. Points from the study as a whole: Most TCR sequences were seen very rarely across donors, but some public TCRs occurred in many. A prior analysis recorded that most TCR beta V segments were productive about 87% or about 30% of the time. Some highly shared sequence variants likely arose as a pipeline artifact.

Note on this clone: Its specificity is unknown.

Per germline, CDR1 MGHRA and CDR2 YSYEKL. Trimming removed 3 bases from V and 4 bases from J; junction bases left unmatched: 6. The CDR3 length is 16 residues. The PCR ran on 60 Vbeta and 13 Jbeta primers. TCRdb's table, derived via immunoSEQ multiplex PCR, lists solely in-frame clones and lacks some. Its table records around 78,000 clones. The gene calls are TRBV4-1 and TRBJ1-1, with 12 nucleotides matching TRBD1. The TCR was taken from a man aged 18 to 30 in good health and CMV-seropositive. The sample was PBMCs. Written as DNA, the CDR3 is TGCGCCAGCAGCCATGGGACAGGGGGCGCGGGCACTGAAGCTTTCTTT. Amino acid sequence: CASSHGTGGAGTEAFF.